The next 27 T cell receptor beta chains were all read from a single sample in a study of blood T cell repertoires in COVID-19 (dated by TCRdb to 2020 to 2021). The receptor library was made with the immunoSEQ multiplex PCR assay. The clones in this table, taken by TCRdb from immuneACCESS, are in-frame only. Not every clone is retained; where verified, under half of the shortfall comes from an unresolved V gene, and the cause of the rest is unknown. The sample has about 64,000 clones on record, roughly 88% of them singletons. The ten largest make up approximately 3.9% of the sample. The sequenced sample was peripheral blood. The receptors here all came from a man aged 65 to 79 with acute or convalescent COVID-19.

The chain combines TRBV19 with TRBJ1-5, with D perhaps TRBD1 (5 bases). The V end was cut by 7 bases, the J end by 1 base, with 14 bases between. Per the germline V gene, CDR1 is LNHDA and CDR2 is SQIVND (reference sequence). The CDR3 sequence is 15 residues long. The CDR3 loop is CASTDSSLSNQPQHF. The CDR3 DNA is TGTGCCAGTACAGACAGCTCATTAAGCAATCAGCCCCAGCATTTT.

V gene TRBV10-3 combines with J gene TRBJ2-2, with D unclear. The V end was cut by 6 bases, the J end by 2 bases, with 4 bases between. Germline CDR1 ENHRY, CDR2 SYGVKD. The CDR3 is 12 residues long. CDR3 DNA sequence: TGTGCCATCAGCCCAAACACCGGGGAGCTGTTTTTT. Translated: CAISPNTGELFF.

J is TRBJ1-1 and V is TRBV7-2; weak D call: TRBD1 (6 bases). V was pared by 5 bases and J by 0 bases, with 22 bases between. Germline-derived CDR1 and CDR2 are SGHTA and FQGNSA. The CDR3 length is 18 residues. CDR3 amino acids: CASSRALTGWGLNTEAFF. The CDR3 nucleotides read TGTGCCAGCAGCCGTGCACTCACAGGGTGGGGTTTGAACACTGAAGCTTTCTTT. Full variable domain (missing parts from reference TRBV7-2 and TRBJ1-1): GAGVSQSPSNKVTEKGKDVELRCDPISGHTALYWYRQSLGQGLEFLIYFQGNSAPDKSGLPSDRFSAERTGGSVSTLTIQRTQQEDSAVYLCASSRALTGWGLNTEAFFGQGTRLTVV.

The chain uses TRBV25-1 and TRBJ2-5; perhaps TRBD2 as D (5 bases). V lost 8 bases and J lost 4, with 17 bases in between. CDR3 length: 14 amino acids. The germline V gene encodes CDR1 MGHDK and CDR2 SYGVNS. The CDR3 here is CASGRWENRETQYF. The CDR3 coding sequence is TGTGCCAGCGGTCGGTGGGAGAACCGAGAGACCCAGTACTTC.

V and J are TRBV9 and TRBJ1-2; 7 bases agree with TRBD1. Germline V gene sequence: CDR1 SGDLS, CDR2 YYNGEE. J lost 4 bases, V lost 3 bases, and 3 bases had no gene match. This CDR3 spans 13 amino acids. CDR3 nucleotide sequence: TGTGCCAGCAGCGGGGGACAGCCCTATGGCTACACCTTC. Translating it yields CASSGGQPYGYTF.

The rearrangement uses TRBV2 and TRBJ1-2, with D perhaps TRBD1 (6 bases). The CDR3 length is 12 residues. Trimming cost V 10 bases and J 4 bases, with 13 bases left between them. Germline-derived CDR1 and CDR2 are SNHLY and FYNNEI. CDR3 bases: TGTGCCATCCGGGACACCCTCTATGGCTACACCTTC. The encoded protein is CAIRDTLYGYTF.

The J gene is TRBJ1-5, the V gene TRBV6-2 or TRBV6-3, with TRBD1 matching 10 bases. The CDR3 is 16 amino acids. The ends lost 4 bases at V and 2 bases at J; junction bases unmatched: 5. Per germline, CDR1 MNHEY and CDR2 SVGEGT. The CDR3 region is CASSSPTGGGNQPQHF. CDR3 DNA: TGTGCCAGCAGTTCCCCGACAGGGGGCGGCAATCAGCCCCAGCATTTT.

This sequence joins TRBV5-5 and TRBJ2-7; D is unclear. CDR3 length: 12 residues. Trimming took 4 bases from V and 5 from J, leaving 10 bases between them. Germline assignment: CDR1 SGHKS and CDR2 YYEKEE (reference sequence). CDR3 nucleotides: TGTGCCAGCAGCATGTCCATCAACGAGCAGTACTTC. Encoded protein: CASSMSINEQYF.

The chain employs TRBV7-3 and TRBJ2-7; 9 bases match TRBD2. The length of the CDR3 is 18 residues. Losses at the gene ends were 1 base for V and 0 bases for J; bases not matched to a gene: 10. The V gene's germline CDR1 is SGHTA and CDR2 FQGTGA. CDR3 in amino acids: CASSLKSRLAGPSYEQYF. DNA of the CDR3: TGTGCCAGCAGCTTAAAGTCTCGGCTAGCGGGGCCCTCCTACGAGCAGTACTTC.

This clone appeared once. The chain combines TRBV7-2 with TRBJ1-1; 7 bases align to TRBD1. The junction had 5 bases not matched to a gene; V was cut back by 4 bases and J by 3 bases. The CDR3 extends over 14 amino acids. Per germline, CDR1 SGHTA and CDR2 FQGNSA. CDR3 amino acids: CASSSYTGDTEAFF. CDR3 DNA: TGTGCCAGCAGCTCGTACACAGGGGACACTGAAGCTTTCTTT.

V gene TRBV2 combines with J gene TRBJ1-2; 7 bases are a match to TRBD1. This CDR3 has 14 residues. After removal of 6 bases from V and 2 bases from J, the junction contained 6 bases not matched to a gene. The germline CDR1 and CDR2 sequences are SNHLY and FYNNEI. Here the CDR3 reads CASRNPGQNYGYTF. CDR3 bases: TGTGCCAGCAGAAATCCGGGACAGAACTATGGCTACACCTTC.

The chain has TRBV4-3 and TRBJ2-4; D might be TRBD1 (7 bases). V was clipped by 0 bases and J by 8 bases, with 11 bases between them. CDR3 length: 14 amino acids. Germline V gene lookup returns CDR1 LGHNA and CDR2 YSLEER. The CDR3 sequence: CASSQDSRGDIQYF. In nucleotides, the CDR3 is TGCGCCAGCAGCCAAGATTCCAGGGGGGACATTCAGTACTTC.

The V gene is TRBV29-1, the J gene TRBJ1-1; TRBD1 might be the D (5 bases). CDR1 is SQVTM, CDR2 ANQGSEA, per germline. This CDR3 is 11 amino acids long. Deletions cut 4 bases from V and 4 bases from J, with 7 bases between. CDR3 in amino acids: CSVVRATEAFF. Here the CDR3 DNA reads TGCAGCGTTGTCAGGGCCACTGAAGCTTTCTTT.

The chain uses TRBV7-9 and TRBJ1-3; a weak D match, TRBD1 (5 bases). The germline gives CDR1 SEHNR, CDR2 FQNEAQ (reference sequence). Trimming took 1 base from V and 0 from J, leaving 10 bases between them. This CDR3 has 16 amino acids. For the CDR3, the DNA is TGTGCCAGCAGCTTAGAATCAGGGCTCTCTGGAAACACCATATATTTT. Translation: CASSLESGLSGNTIYF.

The chain uses TRBV25-1 and TRBJ1-2, with D possibly TRBD1 on 5 matching bases. The CDR3 totals 14 residues. V was trimmed by 3 bases and J by 1 base, leaving 9 bases between them. Germline CDR1 and CDR2: MGHDK and SYGVNS. The CDR3, as DNA: TGTGCCAGCAGTGAGGGAGGGGTTAACTATGGCTACACCTTC. It encodes CASSEGGVNYGYTF.

V is TRBV3-1 (or the pseudogene TRBV3-2) and J is TRBJ2-1; the match to TRBD2 covers 8 bases. The length of the CDR3 is 17 residues. V shed 4 bases, J shed 5 bases, and the junction held 13 bases outside the gene matches. Per germline, CDR1 LGHDT and CDR2 YNNKEL (reference sequence). CDR3 coding DNA: TGTGCCAGCAGCCCCCGAGCTGTAGGCGGGGGGCACAATGAGCAGTTCTTC. It codes for CASSPRAVGGGHNEQFF.

The rearrangement joins TRBV10-3 to TRBJ1-5; unclear D gene. Germline V gives CDR1 ENHRY, CDR2 SYGVKD. The ends were cut back, 2 bases at V and 7 bases at J, with 9 bases in the middle. CDR3 length: 13 residues. In DNA form, the CDR3 reads TGTGCCATCAGTGAGGATGGGAGGCAGCCCCAGCATTTT. It yields the protein CAISEDGRQPQHF.

This chain joins TRBV7-9 and TRBJ2-5; D unclear. Trimming removed 1 base at V and 1 base at J, with 7 bases between. From germline, CDR1 is SEHNR and CDR2 FQNEAQ (reference sequence). The CDR3 extends over 14 amino acids. This CDR3 reads CASSLVSSQETQYF. The CDR3 bases are TGTGCCAGCAGCTTAGTTAGCAGCCAAGAGACCCAGTACTTC.

This chain connects TRBV6-2 or TRBV6-3 to TRBJ2-1; 13 positions agree with TRBD2. With V trimmed by 2 bases and J by 6 bases, 4 bases remained unmatched. This CDR3 is built from 16 residues. CDR1 MNHEY and CDR2 SVGEGT come from the germline V gene. The CDR3 region has the DNA TGTGCCAGCAGTTACCTAGGGACTAGCGGGGCCAATGAGCAGTTCTTC. Its protein is CASSYLGTSGANEQFF.

This chain joins TRBV30 and TRBJ1-5; 10 nucleotides match TRBD1. Germline CDR1 reads GTSNPN; CDR2 reads SVGIG (reference sequence). With 6 bases clipped from V and 5 bases from J, the junction kept 4 bases outside the gene matches. This CDR3 region has 13 residues. CDR3 sequence: CACQGQGHQPQHF. The CDR3 nucleotides read TGTGCCTGTCAGGGACAGGGGCATCAGCCCCAGCATTTT.

This clone is medium-sized (0.01 to 0.1%) by share. A read error may account for a junction end that differs from germline. Other DNA sequences of this sample code for an identical CDR3. The rearrangement uses TRBV6-2 or TRBV6-3 and TRBJ1-1; 7 bases map to TRBD1. CDR1 MNHEY and CDR2 SVGEGT come from the germline V gene. This CDR3 has 14 residues. The CDR3, as DNA: TGTGCCAGCAGCTACTCCGGGACAGCCCTTGAAGCTTTCTTT. It codes for CASSYSGTALEAFF.

The V and J genes are TRBV6-6 and TRBJ2-7; the D gene is possibly TRBD1 (6 bases). V lost 6 bases and J 6 bases, leaving 18 bases between the germline ends. Germline assignment: CDR1 MNHNY and CDR2 SVGAGI (reference sequence). The CDR3 length is 14 residues. The CDR3 DNA follows: TGTGCCAGCAGCCGTACCCAAACAGGGTCCGAGCAGTACTTC. Protein sequence: CASSRTQTGSEQYF.

V gene TRBV2 combines with J gene TRBJ1-1; D remains unclear. Trimming removed 8 bases from V and 1 base from J, with 8 bases in between. The CDR3 has 12 residues. Germline-derived CDR1 and CDR2 are SNHLY and FYNNEI. The CDR3 sequence: CASRPGNTEAFF. The CDR3, as DNA: TGTGCCAGCCGCCCGGGGAACACTGAAGCTTTCTTT.

The chain links TRBV24-1 to TRBJ2-1; TRBD2 agrees at 8 bases. The junction had 3 bases not matched to a gene; V was cut back by 5 bases and J by 1 base. The CDR3 extends over 15 amino acids. CDR1 is KGHDR, CDR2 SFDVKD, per germline. Here the CDR3 reads CATSAASGSYNEQFF. CDR3 coding DNA: TGTGCCACCAGTGCGGCTAGCGGGTCCTACAATGAGCAGTTCTTC.

This clone was seen once. The same CDR3 arises from other DNA sequences in this sample as well. The V call is TRBV9, the J call TRBJ1-2, with a tentative D call TRBD1 (5 bases). Germline loops: CDR1 SGDLS, CDR2 YYNGEE. The ends were cut back, 0 bases at V and 3 bases at J, with 12 bases in the middle. CDR3 length: 15 residues. DNA for the CDR3: TGTGCCAGCAGCGTAGTTGCTGGGGGGGACTATGGCTACACCTTC. Encoded protein: CASSVVAGGDYGYTF. Complete variable domain (other parts from reference TRBV9 and TRBJ1-2): DSGVTQTPKHLITATGQRVTLRCSPRSGDLSVYWYQQSLDQGLQFLIQYYNGEERAKGNILERFSAQQFPDLHSELNLSSLELGDSALYFCASSVVAGGDYGYTFGSGTRLTVV.

The chain carries TRBV7-2 and TRBJ2-3; 8 nucleotides line up with TRBD2. Germline-derived CDR1 and CDR2 are SGHTA and FQGNSA. The J segment lost 5 bases and the V segment lost 2 bases, leaving 6 bases of the junction unmatched. The CDR3 spans 15 residues. The CDR3 sequence: CASSLMSGGQDTQYF. The DNA for the CDR3 is TGTGCCAGCAGCTTAATGTCGGGGGGGCAAGATACGCAGTATTTT. The variable domain in full, completed from reference TRBV7-2 and TRBJ2-3, reads GAGVSQSPSNKVTEKGKDVELRCDPISGHTALYWYRQSLGQGLEFLIYFQGNSAPDKSGLPSDRFSAERTGGSVSTLTIQRTQQEDSAVYLCASSLMSGGQDTQYFGPGTRLTVL.

As regards this clone: One junction end does not reproduce the germline sequence, and a read error may be involved. This chain uses TRBV2 with TRBJ2-1; a weak D match, TRBD1 (6 bases). Germline values: CDR1 SNHLY, CDR2 FYNNEI. The CDR3 is 13 amino acids. In nucleotides, the CDR3 is TGTGCCAGCAGGTTAGAGTCAGGGGCAGTAAAAATCTTC. Translated: CASRLESGAVKIF. The variable domain in full, with the rest retrieved from reference TRBV2 and TRBJ2-1, is EPEVTQTPSHQVTQMGQEVILRCVPISNHLYFYWYRQILGQKVEFLVSFYNNEISEKSEIFDDQFSVERPDGSNFTLKIRSTKLEDSAMYFCASRLESGAVKIFGPGTRLTVL.